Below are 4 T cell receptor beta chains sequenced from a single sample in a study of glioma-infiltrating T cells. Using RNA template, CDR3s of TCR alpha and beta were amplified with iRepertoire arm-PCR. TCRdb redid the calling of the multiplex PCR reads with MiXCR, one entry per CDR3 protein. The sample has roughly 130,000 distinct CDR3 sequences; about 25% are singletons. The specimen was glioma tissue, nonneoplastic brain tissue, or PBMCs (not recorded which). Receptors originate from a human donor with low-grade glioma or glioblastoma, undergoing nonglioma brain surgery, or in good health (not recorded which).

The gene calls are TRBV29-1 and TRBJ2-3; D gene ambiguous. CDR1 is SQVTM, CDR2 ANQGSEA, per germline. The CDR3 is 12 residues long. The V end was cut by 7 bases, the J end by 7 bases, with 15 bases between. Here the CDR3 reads CSAATPPNTQYF. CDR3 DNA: TGCAGCGCTGCGACACCGCCGAATACGCAGTATTTT.

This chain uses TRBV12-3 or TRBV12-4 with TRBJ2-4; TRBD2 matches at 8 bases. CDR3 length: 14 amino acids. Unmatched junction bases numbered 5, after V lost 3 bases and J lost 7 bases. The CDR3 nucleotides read TGTGCCAGCAGTTTGGCGGGGGGTGGGAACATTCAGTACTTC. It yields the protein CASSLAGGGNIQYF.

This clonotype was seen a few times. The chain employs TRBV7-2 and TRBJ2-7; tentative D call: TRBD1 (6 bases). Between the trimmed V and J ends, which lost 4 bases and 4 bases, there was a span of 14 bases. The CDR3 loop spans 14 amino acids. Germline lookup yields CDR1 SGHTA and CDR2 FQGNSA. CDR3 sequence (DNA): TGTGCCAGCAGCTCGACTACAGGGATGTACGAGCAGTACGTC. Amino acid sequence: CASSSTTGMYEQYV.

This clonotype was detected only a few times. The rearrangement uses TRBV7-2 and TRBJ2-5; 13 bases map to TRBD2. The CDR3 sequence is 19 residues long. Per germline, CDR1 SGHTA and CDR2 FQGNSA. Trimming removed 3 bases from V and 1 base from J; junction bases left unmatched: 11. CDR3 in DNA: TGTGCCAGCAGCTTGGGGCCCTTACTAGCGGGGGGGCTCCAAGAGACCCAGTACTTC. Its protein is CASSLGPLLAGGLQETQYF.